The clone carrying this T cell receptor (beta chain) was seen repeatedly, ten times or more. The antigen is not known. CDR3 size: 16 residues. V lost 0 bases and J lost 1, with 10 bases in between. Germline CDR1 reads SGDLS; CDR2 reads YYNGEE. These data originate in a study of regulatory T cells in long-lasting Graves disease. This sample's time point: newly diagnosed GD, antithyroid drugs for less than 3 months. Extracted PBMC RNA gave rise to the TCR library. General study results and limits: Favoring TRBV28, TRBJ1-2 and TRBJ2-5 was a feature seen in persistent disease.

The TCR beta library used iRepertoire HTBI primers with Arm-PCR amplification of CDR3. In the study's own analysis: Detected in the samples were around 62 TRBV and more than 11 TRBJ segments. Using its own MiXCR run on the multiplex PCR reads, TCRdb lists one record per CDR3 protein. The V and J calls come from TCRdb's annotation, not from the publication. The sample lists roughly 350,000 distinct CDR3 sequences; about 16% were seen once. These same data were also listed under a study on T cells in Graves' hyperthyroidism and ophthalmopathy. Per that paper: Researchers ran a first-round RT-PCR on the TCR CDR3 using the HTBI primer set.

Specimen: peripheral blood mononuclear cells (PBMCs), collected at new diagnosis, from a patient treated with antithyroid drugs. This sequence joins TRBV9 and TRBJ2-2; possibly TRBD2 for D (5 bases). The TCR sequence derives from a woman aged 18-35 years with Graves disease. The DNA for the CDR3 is TGTGCCAGCAGCGTAGAAGTCGGAGGGAACACCGGGGAGCTGTTTTTT. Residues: CASSVEVGGNTGELFF.